The clone carrying this TCR beta chain is a singleton in its sample. Antigen: not known. Germline assignment: CDR1 MDHEN and CDR2 SYDVKM. Trimming took off 6 bases at V and 2 bases at J, with 14 bases between the two ends. The length of the CDR3 is 14 residues. These data belong to a study of CD8+CD57+ T cells in acquired aplastic anemia. Study at large: Average DNA yield from sorted CD4+ and CD8+ cells was approximately 3 ug. Overall study results and limits: Found in both controls and patients were some 30 CD8+ CDR3 sequences.

Whoever was chosen for sequencing had shown CD8+CD57+ cell expansion by flow cytometry. Every patient was diagnosed with severe acquired aplastic anemia. Patients had not yet gotten any therapy when their blood was taken for sampling. Profiling that covered TCR beta VDJ and CDR3 relied on genomic DNA as its template. MiXCR was run by TCRdb on the reads, yielding one entry per CDR3 protein. The sample gives 150,000 to 200,000 distinct CDR3 sequences, under 50% of which show up once; 1.8% is in the top ten. This sequence originates from a human donor with aplastic anemia. V gene TRBV28 combines with J gene TRBJ2-7; D ambiguous. What was sequenced was sorted CD4+, CD8+, or CD8+CD57+ T cells (not recorded which) from PBMCs. The CDR3 sequence is CASSDSGPTYEQYF. CDR3 bases: TGTGCCAGCAGCGACTCCGGGCCGACCTACGAGCAGTACTTC.